The subject of this entry is one T cell receptor (beta chain). The repertoire was sequenced with immunoSEQ multiplex PCR; TCRdb's copy has only in-frame clones and lacks some. The sample lists about 50,000 clones; more than 75% were seen once. The source of the sample is a study of OX40 agonist ivuxolimab in advanced cancers. The wider study: A history of anti-PD-1, anti-PD-L1 or anti-CTLA-4 therapy was acceptable, and over 35% had some.

Sequenced material: CD4+ or CD8+ T cells sorted from blood, taken in a trial of the OX40 agonist ivuxolimab. This clonotype originated in an adult with an advanced solid tumor such as melanoma, head and neck, liver or kidney cancer.

This CDR3 reads CASRSGTGTEKLFF. CDR3 sequence (DNA): TGTGCCAGCAGGTCCGGGACAGGGACTGAAAAACTGTTTTTT. The J gene is TRBJ1-4, the V gene TRBV2, with 9 bases lining up with TRBD1. This CDR3 region has 14 residues. J was trimmed by 7 bases and V by 6 bases; bases with no gene match: 6. Germline V gene sequence: CDR1 SNHLY, CDR2 FYNNEI.